This T cell receptor beta chain was documented in a study of T cell responses to AZD1222 COVID-19 vaccine. Broader study findings: Most donors were white British, females outnumbered males, and clonal diversity was possibly underestimated. Close to half of all spike-specific TCRs reportedly target regions of the variants that are unmutated.

Some clones are missing from TCRdb's copy, which holds only in-frame ones; the method was immunoSEQ multiplex PCR. The repertoire includes 140,000 to 150,000 clones, roughly 92% of them detected once, and under 6.5% sits in the top ten. Germline-derived CDR1 and CDR2 are MNHNS and SASEGT. The CDR3 loop spans 16 amino acids. The trim removed 3 bases at V and 6 bases at J, leaving 8 bases unmatched. This clone has a single count. Its specificity is not known. The sequencing used peripheral blood, collected on day 0 of AZD1222 vaccination. The receptor was isolated from an adult in good health. This rearrangement joins TRBV6-1 to TRBJ1-5, with TRBD1 identical over 10 bases. The CDR3 loop reads CASSETGTGESQPQHF. CDR3 nucleotides: TGTGCCAGCAGTGAGACCGGGACAGGGGAGAGTCAGCCCCAGCATTTT.